The 12 T cell receptor beta chains below come from one sample, sequenced in a study of cytomegalovirus exposure and HLA in healthy donors. The study ran its PCR with 60 Vbeta and 13 Jbeta primers. Only in-frame clones appear in the TCRdb table, and some are missing; sequencing was by immunoSEQ multiplex PCR. The sample has 190,000 or so clones, about 85% seen once. What was sequenced was PBMCs. The receptors originated from a male donor in good health and CMV-seropositive.

The CDR3 sequence: CAITTGSNQPQHF. In DNA, the CDR3 is TGTGCCATCACAACGGGAAGCAATCAGCCCCAGCATTTT. The chain combines TRBV10-3 with TRBJ1-5; D is unclear. Trimming left V 7 bases short and J 1 base short, with 8 bases between. CDR3 length: 13 amino acids. Germline values: CDR1 ENHRY, CDR2 SYGVKD.

DNA for the CDR3: TGTGCCAGCAGCCCTCGTAGGGGAACAGCCGGACCAGATACGCAGTATTTT. Its translation is CASSPRRGTAGPDTQYF. The chain links TRBV9 to TRBJ2-3; possibly TRBD1 for D (5 bases). The CDR3 runs 17 residues. V dropped 4 bases and J dropped 4 bases, with 22 bases sitting between them. Per the germline V gene, CDR1 is SGDLS and CDR2 is YYNGEE.

This chain links TRBV5-4 with TRBJ1-1; TRBD1 matches at 7 bases. Per the germline V gene, CDR1 is SGHNT and CDR2 is YYREEE (reference sequence). The CDR3 is made up of 16 amino acids. J was trimmed by 1 base and V by 3 bases; bases with no gene match: 9. CDR3 bases: TGTGCCAGCAGCTCACCAACGACAGGGACGAACACTGAAGCTTTCTTT. This translates into CASSSPTTGTNTEAFF.

This sequence joins TRBV28 and TRBJ1-1; D remains ambiguous. This CDR3 is built from 13 residues. The V end lost 5 bases, the J end lost 1 base, and 8 bases lay between the germline ends. In germline, CDR1 is MDHEN, CDR2 SYDVKM. The CDR3 loop is CASSESTNTEAFF. The DNA for the CDR3 is TGTGCCAGCAGTGAAAGCACGAACACTGAAGCTTTCTTT.

The chain has TRBV4-1 and TRBJ1-6, with TRBD1 identical over 8 bases. J was trimmed by 6 bases and V by 4 bases; bases with no gene match: 8. The CDR3 consists of 16 residues. Per the germline V gene, CDR1 is MGHRA and CDR2 is YSYEKL. Here the CDR3 DNA reads TGCGCCAGCAGCCTCCTAGGACAGGGCCGTAATTCACCCCTCCACTTT. This encodes CASSLLGQGRNSPLHF.

The J gene is TRBJ2-1, the V gene TRBV5-4; 7 nucleotides agree with TRBD2. After removal of 3 bases from V and 0 bases from J, the junction contained 3 bases not matched to a gene. The CDR3 consists of 15 residues. From germline, CDR1 is SGHNT and CDR2 YYREEE (reference sequence). The CDR3 nucleotides read TGTGCCAGCAGCTCCGGGACTAACTCCTACAATGAGCAGTTCTTC. The encoded protein is CASSSGTNSYNEQFF. The variable domain in full, completed from reference TRBV5-4 and TRBJ2-1, reads ETGVTQSPTHLIKTRGQQVTLRCSSQSGHNTVSWYQQALGQGPQFIFQYYREEENGRGNFPPRFSGLQFPNYSSELNVNALELDDSALYLCASSSGTNSYNEQFFGPGTRLTVL.

The chain is built from TRBV5-5 and TRBJ1-6; TRBD1 might be the D (5 bases). CDR1 and CDR2 (germline): SGHKS, YYEKEE (reference sequence). The CDR3 has 14 amino acids. The germline V and J ends were trimmed by 5 bases and 5 bases, with 11 bases remaining between them. CDR3 protein: CASRRQSDNSPLHF. The CDR3 DNA sequence: TGTGCCAGCAGAAGACAGAGTGATAATTCACCCCTCCACTTT.

The chain is built from TRBV28 and TRBJ2-2; weak D call: TRBD1 (7 bases). Germline V gene sequence: CDR1 MDHEN, CDR2 SYDVKM. CDR3 length: 14 residues. With 11 bases removed from V and 4 bases from J, the gap between germline ends came to 17 bases. The CDR3 reads CAASGQGGTGELFF. The CDR3 DNA reads TGTGCCGCCTCGGGGCAGGGGGGCACCGGGGAGCTGTTTTTT.

This rearrangement joins TRBV6-1 to TRBJ2-7, with D perhaps TRBD1 (6 bases). Germline V lookup: CDR1 MNHNS, CDR2 SASEGT. This CDR3 contains 13 residues. V was cut by 0 bases and J by 5 bases, with 8 bases left in between. The chain's CDR3 is CASSEATGNEQYF. As DNA, the CDR3 is TGTGCCAGCAGTGAAGCGACAGGTAACGAGCAGTACTTC.

This chain connects TRBV7-9 to TRBJ2-1; maybe TRBD2 (6 bases). V dropped 2 bases and J dropped 5 bases, with 16 bases sitting between them. The CDR3 covers 16 residues. The germline gives CDR1 SEHNR, CDR2 FQNEAQ (reference sequence). The CDR3 reads CASSLTGLRTHNEQFF. CDR3 nucleotides: TGTGCCAGCAGCTTAACGGGACTCCGGACCCACAATGAGCAGTTCTTC.

The chain uses TRBV28 and TRBJ2-4; D possibly corresponds to TRBD1 (5 bases). The V gene's germline CDR1 is MDHEN and CDR2 SYDVKM. There are 14 residues in the CDR3. Trimming stripped 3 bases from V and 2 bases from J, with 8 bases between. CDR3 nucleotide sequence: TGTGCCAGCAGTTTTAGGGGTCCCAAAAACATTCAGTACTTC. It is translated as CASSFRGPKNIQYF.

The chain couples TRBV2 to TRBJ1-5; a weak D match, TRBD1 (5 bases). The CDR3 extends over 13 amino acids. In germline, CDR1 is SNHLY, CDR2 FYNNEI. V was clipped by 4 bases and J by 3 bases, with 7 bases between them. The CDR3 DNA sequence: TGTGCCAGCAGTGGACAGCCCAATCAGCCCCAGCATTTT. This sequence encodes CASSGQPNQPQHF.